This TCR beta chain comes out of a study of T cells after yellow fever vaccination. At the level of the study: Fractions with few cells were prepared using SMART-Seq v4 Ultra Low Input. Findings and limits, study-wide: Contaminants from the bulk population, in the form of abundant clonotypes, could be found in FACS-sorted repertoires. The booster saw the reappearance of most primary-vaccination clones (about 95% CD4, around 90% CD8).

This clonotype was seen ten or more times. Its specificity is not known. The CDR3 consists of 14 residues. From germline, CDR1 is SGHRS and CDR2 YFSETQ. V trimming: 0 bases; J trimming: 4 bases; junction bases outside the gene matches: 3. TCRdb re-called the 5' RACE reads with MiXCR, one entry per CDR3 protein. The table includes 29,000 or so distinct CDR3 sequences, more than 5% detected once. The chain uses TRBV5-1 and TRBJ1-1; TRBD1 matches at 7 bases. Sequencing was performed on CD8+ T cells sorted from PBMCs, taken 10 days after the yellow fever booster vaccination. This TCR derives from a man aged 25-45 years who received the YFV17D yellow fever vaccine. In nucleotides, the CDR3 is TGCGCCAGCAGCTTGGCCGCAGGGGGCACTGAAGCTTTCTTT. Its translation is CASSLAAGGTEAFF.